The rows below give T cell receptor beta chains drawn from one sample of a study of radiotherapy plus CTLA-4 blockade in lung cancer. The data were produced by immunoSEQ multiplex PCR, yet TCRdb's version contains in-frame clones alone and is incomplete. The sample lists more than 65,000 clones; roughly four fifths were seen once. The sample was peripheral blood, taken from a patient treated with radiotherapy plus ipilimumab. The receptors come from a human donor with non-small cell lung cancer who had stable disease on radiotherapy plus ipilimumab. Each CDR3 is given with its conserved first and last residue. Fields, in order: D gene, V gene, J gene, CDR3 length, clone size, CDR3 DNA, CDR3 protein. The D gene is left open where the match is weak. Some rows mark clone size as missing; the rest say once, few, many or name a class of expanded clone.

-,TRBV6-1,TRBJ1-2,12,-,TGTGCCAGCAGTGGGTTCTCGGATGGCTACACCTTC,CASSGFSDGYTF
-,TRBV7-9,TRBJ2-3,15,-,TGTGCCAGCAGCTTAGGGGAGCGGACCACAGATACGCAGTATTTT,CASSLGERTTDTQYF
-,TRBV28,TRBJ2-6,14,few,TGTGCCAGCAGCCAAACTCTGAGGGCCAACGTCCTGACTTTC,CASSQTLRANVLTF
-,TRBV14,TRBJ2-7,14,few,TGTGCCAGCAGCATCCACGGGGACCGTGGGGAGCAGTACTTC,CASSIHGDRGEQYF
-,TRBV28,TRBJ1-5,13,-,TGTGCCAGCAGTGGGGACCGGGGTCAGCCCCAGCATTTT,CASSGDRGQPQHF
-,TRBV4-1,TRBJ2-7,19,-,TGCGCCAGCAGCCAAGTCCCCAAAAGGGAAAGGGGTTCCACCTCCGAGCAGTACTTC,CASSQVPKRERGSTSEQYF
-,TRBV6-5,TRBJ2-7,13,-,TGTGCCAGCAGTTCCACCGGACAGCATGAGCAGTACTTC,CASSSTGQHEQYF
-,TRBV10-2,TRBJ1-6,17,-,TGCGCCAGCAGTGAGAACCACAAAAGGACCTATAATTCACCCCTCCACTTT,CASSENHKRTYNSPLHF
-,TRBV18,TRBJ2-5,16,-,TGTGCCAGCTCACGATGGGACACCTCCAGCGAAGAGACCCAGTACTTC,CASSRWDTSSEETQYF
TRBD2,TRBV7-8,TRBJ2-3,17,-,TGTGCCAGCAGCCCCCGCGTCCAGCGGGGGGGCCTAGATACGCAGTATTTT,CASSPRVQRGGLDTQYF
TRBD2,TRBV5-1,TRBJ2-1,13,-,TGCGCCAGCAGCTTGCGGGGGGTGAATGAGCAGTTCTTC,CASSLRGVNEQFF
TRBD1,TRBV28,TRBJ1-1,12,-,TGTGCCAGCACCAACCCAGGGGGCTGGGCTTTCTTT,CASTNPGGWAFF
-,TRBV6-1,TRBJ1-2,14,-,TGTGCCAGCAGGGATCCGGGACGCCTCTATGGCTACACCTTC,CASRDPGRLYGYTF
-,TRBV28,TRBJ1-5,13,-,TGTGCCAGCAGTCCGCGAAGCAATCAGCCCCAGCATTTT,CASSPRSNQPQHF
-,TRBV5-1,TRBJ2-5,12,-,TGCGCCAGCAGCTTGGAATCAGAGACCCAGTACTTC,CASSLESETQYF
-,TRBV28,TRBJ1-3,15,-,TGTGCCAGCAGCGCCCGGGCGGTCTCTGGAAACACCATATATTTT,CASSARAVSGNTIYF
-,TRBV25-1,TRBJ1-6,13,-,TGTGCCAGCAGTGGCCAGGCCGGCTCACCCCTCCACTTT,CASSGQAGSPLHF
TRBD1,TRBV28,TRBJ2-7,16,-,TGTGCCAGCAGTCGCGGTCTGACAGGGGCTCTAGGTGAGCAGTACTTC,CASSRGLTGALGEQYF
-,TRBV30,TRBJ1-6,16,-,TGTGCCTGGAGTGTCAGACCCAGCTCCTATAATTCACCCCTCCACTTT,CAWSVRPSSYNSPLHF
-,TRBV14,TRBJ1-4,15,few,TGTGCCAGCAGCCAACCCCGGACAAAGGGTGAAAAACTGTTTTTT,CASSQPRTKGEKLFF
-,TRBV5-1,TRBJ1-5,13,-,TGCGCCAGCAGCTTTAGGGGGGATCAGCCCCAGCATTTT,CASSFRGDQPQHF
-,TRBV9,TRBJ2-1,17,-,TGTGCCAGCAGCGTAAGATGGGCAGGGATATCGAGGAATGAGCAGTTCTTC,CASSVRWAGISRNEQFF
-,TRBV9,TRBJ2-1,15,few,TGTGCCAGCAGCGTACAGAGCAGCTCCTACAATGAGCAGTTCTTC,CASSVQSSSYNEQFF
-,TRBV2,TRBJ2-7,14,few,TGTGCCAGCAGTCAGACAGTTCCGGCCTACGAGCAGTACTTC,CASSQTVPAYEQYF
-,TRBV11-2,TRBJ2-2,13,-,TGTGCCAGCAGGGGAGAGGGTCCCGGGGAGCTGTTTTTT,CASRGEGPGELFF
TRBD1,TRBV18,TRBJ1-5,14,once,TGTGCCAGCTCACTGACAGGGGGGGTGGCGCCCCAGCATTTT,CASSLTGGVAPQHF
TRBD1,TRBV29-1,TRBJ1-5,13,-,TGCAGCGCCGGGACAGGGTTAAATCAGCCCCAGCATTTT,CSAGTGLNQPQHF
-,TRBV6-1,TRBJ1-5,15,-,TGTGCCAGCAGTTCCCTAACAGGGCTTGATCAGCCCCAGCATTTT,CASSSLTGLDQPQHF
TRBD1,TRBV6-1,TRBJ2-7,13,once,TGTGCCAGCAGTGGGACAGGGGGCCACGAGCAGTACTTC,CASSGTGGHEQYF
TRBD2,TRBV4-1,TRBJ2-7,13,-,TGCGCCAGCAGCCTGGGGAGGGATTACGAGCAGTACTTC,CASSLGRDYEQYF
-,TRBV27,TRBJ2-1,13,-,TGTGCCATCCGGGACGGAGCATACAATGAGCAGTTCTTC,CAIRDGAYNEQFF
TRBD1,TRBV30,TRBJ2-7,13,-,TGTGCCTGGAGTTTGACAGGGACCTACGAGCAGTACTTC,CAWSLTGTYEQYF
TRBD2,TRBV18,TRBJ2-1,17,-,TGTGCCAGCTCCCCCGGTAGCGGGGGGGCGGTTGCCAATGAGCAGTTCTTC,CASSPGSGGAVANEQFF
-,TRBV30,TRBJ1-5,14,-,TGTGCCTGGAGAAGGGGGGTCGCGGACCAGCCCCAGCATTTT,CAWRRGVADQPQHF
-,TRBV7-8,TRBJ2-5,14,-,TGTGCCAGCAGCCTCATTCCCAGCGGCGAGACCCAGTACTTC,CASSLIPSGETQYF
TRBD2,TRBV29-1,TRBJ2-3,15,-,TGCAGCGTTGAAGATAGCGGGACTAGCACAGATACGCAGTATTTT,CSVEDSGTSTDTQYF
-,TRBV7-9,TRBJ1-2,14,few,TGTGCCAGCAGCTTGGCCCCAGGGTACTATGGCTACACCTTC,CASSLAPGYYGYTF
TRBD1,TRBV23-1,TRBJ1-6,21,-,TGCGCCAGCAGTCAAGAACCTGGGACAGCAGATTCAATCTCCTATAATTCACCCCTCCACTTT,CASSQEPGTADSISYNSPLHF
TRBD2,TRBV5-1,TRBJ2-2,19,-,TGCGCCAGCAGCCGCCGGGGAGCGGCCCGCGGGGGAGGCACCGGGGAGCTGTTTTTT,CASSRRGAARGGGTGELFF
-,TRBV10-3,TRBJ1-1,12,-,TGTGCCATCAGTGTCGGCGGGACTGAAGCTTTCTTT,CAISVGGTEAFF
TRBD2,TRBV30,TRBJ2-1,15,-,TGTGCCTGGAGTCCCGTAGCGGGAGTCAACAATGAGCAGTTCTTC,CAWSPVAGVNNEQFF
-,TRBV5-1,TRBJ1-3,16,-,TGCGCCAGCAGCTTGGGGCCGGGGGGCTCTGGAAACACCATATATTTT,CASSLGPGGSGNTIYF
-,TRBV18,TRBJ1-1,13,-,TGTGCCAGCTCACCGAACAGGGACACTGAAGCTTTCTTT,CASSPNRDTEAFF
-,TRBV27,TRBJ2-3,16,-,TGTGCCAGCAGTTTTGGTACGGGCCTAGGGCTAGGTACGCAGTATTTT,CASSFGTGLGLGTQYF
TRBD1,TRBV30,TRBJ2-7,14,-,TGTGCCTGGGGGACAGGGGTCACCTACTACGAGCAGTACTTC,CAWGTGVTYYEQYF
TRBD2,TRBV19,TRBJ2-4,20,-,TGTGCCAGTAGTATAGATCGTAGGCTAGCGGGAGGAGATGGGATGGACATTCAGTACTTC,CASSIDRRLAGGDGMDIQYF
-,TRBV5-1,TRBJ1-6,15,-,TGCGCCAGCAGCCCCGGTAAGGGGAGGAATTCACCCCTCCACTTT,CASSPGKGRNSPLHF
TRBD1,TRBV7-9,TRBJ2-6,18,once,TGTGCCAGCAGCTTTGATGAGGGGGCCCTGACAGGGGCCAACGTCCTGACTTTC,CASSFDEGALTGANVLTF
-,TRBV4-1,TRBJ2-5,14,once,TGCGCCAGCAGCCCGGGACTCACGGAGGCTTCCCAGTACTTC,CASSPGLTEASQYF
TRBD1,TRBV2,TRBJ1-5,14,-,TGTGCCAGCACTGGGACAGGTGGGATGGGGCCCCAGCATTTT,CASTGTGGMGPQHF
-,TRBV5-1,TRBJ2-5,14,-,TGCGCCAGCAGCTCACCGGGGCCGTGGGAGACCCAGTACTTC,CASSSPGPWETQYF
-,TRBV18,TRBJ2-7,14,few,TGTGCCAGCTCACCCCCCGGGTCAGTACGAGCGCAGTACTTC,CASSPPGSVRAQYF
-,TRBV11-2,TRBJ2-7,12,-,TGTGCCAGCAGCTTCGATGGGGGACCAAACTACTTC,CASSFDGGPNYF
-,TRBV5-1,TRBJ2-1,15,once,TGCGCCAGCAGCTTGCTTGGTGCTACCTACAATGAGCAGTTCTTC,CASSLLGATYNEQFF
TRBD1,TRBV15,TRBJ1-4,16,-,TGTGCCACCAGCAGAGATCAATCAGGGGGTGGGGAAAAACTGTTTTTT,CATSRDQSGGGEKLFF
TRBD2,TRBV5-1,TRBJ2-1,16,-,TGCGCCAGCAGCTTGACGGTGACTAGCAGATACAATGAGCAGTTCTTC,CASSLTVTSRYNEQFF
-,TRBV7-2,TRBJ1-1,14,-,TGTGCCAGCAGTAGAGGGCAGCCGAACACTGAAGCTTTCTTT,CASSRGQPNTEAFF
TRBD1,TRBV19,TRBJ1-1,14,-,TGTGCCAGTACCAGGGGGCGGGTGAACACTGAAGCTTTCTTT,CASTRGRVNTEAFF